One sample yielded the 3 T cell receptor beta chains listed below, sequenced in a study of T cells after posttransplantation cyclophosphamide. Clones were sequenced by immunoSEQ multiplex PCR, and TCRdb holds only the in-frame ones, with some missing. The repertoire holds 25,000 or so clones, with around 88% as singletons. Material: PBMCs. Receptors originate from a woman aged 60-75 years with a blood cancer, CMV-positive, and with a related stem cell donor.

The rearrangement uses TRBV6-1 and TRBJ2-7, with 15 bases matching TRBD2. CDR1 and CDR2 (germline): MNHNS, SASEGT. Unmatched junction bases numbered 6, after V lost 6 bases and J lost 9 bases. The CDR3 extends over 14 amino acids. The CDR3 is CASSQGLAGGVQYF. CDR3 DNA: TGTGCCAGCAGCCAAGGACTAGCGGGAGGGGTGCAGTACTTC.

The rearrangement links TRBV7-9 to TRBJ2-1; 14 bases match TRBD2. The CDR3 length is 18 residues. Germline loops: CDR1 SEHNR, CDR2 FQNEAQ (reference sequence). V lost 5 bases to trimming and J lost 1 base; unmatched junction nucleotides: 7. For the CDR3, the DNA is TGTGCCAGCAGCCGAACCGGGACTAGCGGGAGTTCCTACAATGAGCAGTTCTTC. Its protein is CASSRTGTSGSSYNEQFF.

This clone appeared once. This chain joins TRBV6-6 and TRBJ2-7; TRBD1 matches 9 bases. The CDR3 has 12 amino acids. Trimming cost V 10 bases and J 3 bases; bases outside gene matches: 4. Germline loops: CDR1 MNHNY, CDR2 SVGAGI (reference sequence). CDR3 coding DNA: TGTGCCATCTCGGGACAGGGCTACGAGCAGTACTTC. The encoded protein is CAISGQGYEQYF.